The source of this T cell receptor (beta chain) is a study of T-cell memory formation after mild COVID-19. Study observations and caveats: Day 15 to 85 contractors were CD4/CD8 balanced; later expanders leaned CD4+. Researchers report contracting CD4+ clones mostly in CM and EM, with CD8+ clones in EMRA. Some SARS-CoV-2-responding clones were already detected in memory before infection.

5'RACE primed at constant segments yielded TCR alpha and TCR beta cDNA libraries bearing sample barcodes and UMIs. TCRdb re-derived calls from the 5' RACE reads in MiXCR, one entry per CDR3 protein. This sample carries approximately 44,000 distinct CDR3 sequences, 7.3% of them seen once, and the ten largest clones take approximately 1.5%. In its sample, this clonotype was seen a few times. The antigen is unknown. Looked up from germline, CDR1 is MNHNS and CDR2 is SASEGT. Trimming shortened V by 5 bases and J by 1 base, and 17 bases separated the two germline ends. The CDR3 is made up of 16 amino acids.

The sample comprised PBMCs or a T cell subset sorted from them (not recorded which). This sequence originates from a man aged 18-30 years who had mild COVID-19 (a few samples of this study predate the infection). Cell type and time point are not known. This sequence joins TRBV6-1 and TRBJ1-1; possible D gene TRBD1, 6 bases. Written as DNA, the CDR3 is TGTGCCAGCAGTCCGTTGGGGGGGCGAGGGAACACTGAAGCTTTCTTT. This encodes CASSPLGGRGNTEAFF.